This T cell receptor (beta chain) was recovered during a study of shared clonotypes between healthy human individuals. Germline CDR1 MNHNS, CDR2 SASEGT. This CDR3 contains 15 residues. J was trimmed by 4 bases and V by 4 bases; bases with no gene match: 5. Clones were read by immunoSEQ multiplex PCR, and TCRdb kept only the in-frame ones, dropping some. The sample yields millions of clones, 85% to 95% seen once. The TCR originated in a man younger than 30 in good health. Sequenced material: naive CD4+ T cells sorted from blood. Subset denoted: CD45RA+ positively selected. The chain employs TRBV6-1 and TRBJ1-4, with 8 bases aligning to TRBD1. As DNA, the CDR3 is TGTGCCAGCAGTGGAGACAGGGGACGTAATGAAAAACTGTTTTTT. It yields the protein CASSGDRGRNEKLFF.